This TCR beta chain comes out of a study of T cell repertoires in ileal Crohn's disease. Time point specified: neoterminal ileum biopsy at postoperative endoscopy, about 6 months after surgery. Study findings and constraints: Active smokers at surgery had more clonal expansions than non-smokers.

A word on this clone: The target antigen is unknown.

The CDR3 spans 15 residues. V was shortened by 6 bases and J by 5 bases, with 17 bases between the two germline ends. Germline V gives CDR1 LNHDA, CDR2 SQIVND (reference sequence). Here immunoSEQ multiplex PCR was the method, and the copy in TCRdb shows in-frame clones only, minus some. The sample lists about 9,200 clones, 79% seen once, with 15% to 20% in the top ten. The sequence was obtained from an adult with Crohn's disease. The sample was ileal tissue. The chain recombines TRBV19 with TRBJ2-1; a weak D match, TRBD2 (5 bases). CDR3 sequence (DNA): TGTGCCAGTAGGGAGGTCGGGAAAGGAAACAATGAGCAGTTCTTC. Translating it yields CASREVGKGNNEQFF.